This entry is about one T cell receptor beta chain. Which antigen it targets is not known. No much larger clone exists at a distance of one base, and base qualities are not known. Enrolling through a virtual design, the prospective study's participants ranged in age from roughly 18 to 95 years and lived across some 22 United States geographic areas. Cohort assignment in the prospective study relied on participant-reported clinical history from a screening survey and a study questionnaire. Mobile phlebotomists in the prospective study collected whole blood, serum and a nasopharyngeal or oropharyngeal swab from every participant. Additional blood draws and questionnaires over an approximately 2-month period could optionally be provided by prospective study participants. Blood samples from the prospective study were shipped frozen or at room temperature prior to DNA extraction. From the germline V gene (reference sequence), CDR1 is SGHAT and CDR2 is FQDESV. V is trimmed back by 8 bases and J by 2 bases, and the junction contains 6 bases that no gene match accounts for. Counted from cysteine to phenylalanine, this CDR3 has 16 amino acids. Only the CDR3 part of the read is kept: 48 bases, read in frame from the first base.

This sample was included in a study of blood T cell repertoires in COVID-19 (dated by TCRdb to about 2020). Background on the whole study: Collaborator samples came from the United States, Italy and Spain and covered acute and convalescent phases of COVID-19. The prospective study material was composed of cDNA or gDNA derived from T cells, B-cell-depleted T cells, or PBMCs. The dataset comprised deeply sampled blood TCRbeta repertoires from subjects exposed to, actively infected with, or recovered from COVID-19. The repertoires were released in a freely available public database meant as a resource for research on the immune response to SARS-CoV-2. Samples were obtained from the ongoing ImmuneRACE study (first 160 participants) and from over a thousand subjects provided by 6 global collaborators. Sample metadata almost always included a de-identified subject ID, COVID-19 status, age in years and sex. Where available, HLA class I and class II types were taken from metadata supplied by the sample provider and were not determined by assay-based typing. Points the paper makes about the study in general: How much clinical and demographic metadata was included differed by source and by participant, and the metadata was provided uncurated.

The immunoSEQ Assay, a bias-controlled multiplex PCR, was used to amplify TCRbeta CDR3 regions from genomic DNA. The authors' pipeline ran thus. The number of nucleated cells in each sample was estimated from the amplification of reference gene primers within the assay. To quantify the absolute abundance of each unique TCRbeta CDR3 rearrangement, sequence reads were collapsed and filtered. Productive Simpson clonality was computed per sample as the square root of Simpson's diversity index over productive rearrangements. TCRdb limited this immuneACCESS table to in-frame rearrangements with V and J called. A share of clones is missing; checked studies link under half to unresolved V genes, and the rest is unexplained. For V, J and clone size, that table is used; D and trimming come from the DNA. This sample has approximately 210,000 clones in its table, and 81% of those were observed once. 8.9% of the sample is in the top ten clones.

Here the chain combines TRBV11-1 and TRBJ2-6, and 10 junction bases match TRBD1. The sequenced sample was PBMCs or T cells enriched from blood (not recorded which). This sequence originates from a woman in her 50s with acute COVID-19. The DNA sequence is TGTGCCAGCGGACAGGGGGTTGTGGCTGGGGCCAACGTCCTGACTTTC. Translation gives CASGQGVVAGANVLTF.